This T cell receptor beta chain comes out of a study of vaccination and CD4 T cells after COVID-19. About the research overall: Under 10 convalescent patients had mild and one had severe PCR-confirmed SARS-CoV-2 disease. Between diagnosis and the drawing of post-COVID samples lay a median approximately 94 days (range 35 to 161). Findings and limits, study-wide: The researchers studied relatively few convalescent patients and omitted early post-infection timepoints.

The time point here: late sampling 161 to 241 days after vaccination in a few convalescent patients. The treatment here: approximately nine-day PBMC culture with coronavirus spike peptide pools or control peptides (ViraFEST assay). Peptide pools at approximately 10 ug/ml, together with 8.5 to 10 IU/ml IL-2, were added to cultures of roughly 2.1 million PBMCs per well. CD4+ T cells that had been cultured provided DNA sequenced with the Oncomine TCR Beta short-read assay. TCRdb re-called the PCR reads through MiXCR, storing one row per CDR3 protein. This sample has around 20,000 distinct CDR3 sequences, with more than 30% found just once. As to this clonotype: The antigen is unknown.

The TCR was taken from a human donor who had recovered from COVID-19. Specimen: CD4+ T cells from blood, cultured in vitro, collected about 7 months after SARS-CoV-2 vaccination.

The CDR3, as DNA: TGTGCCAGCAGCTTAGCGGAAGGAGGGAGCTCCTACGAGCAGTACTTC. Translated: CASSLAEGGSSYEQYF. The chain links TRBV7-9 to TRBJ2-7; perhaps TRBD2 as D (6 bases). V dropped 0 bases and J dropped 0 bases, with 12 bases sitting between them. The CDR3 spans 16 residues. The germline V gene has CDR1 SEHNR and CDR2 FQNEAQ (reference sequence).